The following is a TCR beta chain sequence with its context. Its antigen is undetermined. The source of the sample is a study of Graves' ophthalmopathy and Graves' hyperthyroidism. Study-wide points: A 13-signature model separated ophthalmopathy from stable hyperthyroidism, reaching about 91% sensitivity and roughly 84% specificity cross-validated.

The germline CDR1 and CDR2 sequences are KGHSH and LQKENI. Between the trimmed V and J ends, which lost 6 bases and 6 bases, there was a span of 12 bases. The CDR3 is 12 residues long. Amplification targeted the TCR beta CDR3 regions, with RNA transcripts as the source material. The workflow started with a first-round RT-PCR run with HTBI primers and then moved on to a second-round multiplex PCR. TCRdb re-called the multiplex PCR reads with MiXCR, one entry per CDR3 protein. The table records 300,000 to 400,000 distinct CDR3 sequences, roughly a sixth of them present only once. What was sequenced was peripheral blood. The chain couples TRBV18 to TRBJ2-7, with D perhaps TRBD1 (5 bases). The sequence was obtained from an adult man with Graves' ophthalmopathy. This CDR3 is CASSTGPSEQYF. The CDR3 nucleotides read TGTGCCAGCTCTACAGGCCCTTCCGAGCAGTACTTC.